The TCR beta chain under discussion was sequenced for a study of cytomegalovirus exposure and HLA in healthy donors (dated by TCRdb to the late 2010s). Study-level background: In an earlier analysis of approximately 500 of the donors, 276 Gb of sequence data and 117 million unique TCR beta sequences from 150 million to 200 million T cells were reported. Both class I and class II loci were covered by HLA typing, at four-digit resolution. A later genetic analysis used genome-wide SNP genotypes for about three fifths of the 666 donors, treating that subset as a discovery cohort. All discovery cohort repertoires had been generated on a single sequencing platform. The genetic ancestry cluster associated with self-reported Caucasian donors included 80% to 90% of the 398 genotyped donors. The number of donors typed differed by locus, with about 629-630 for A, B, C, DRB1 and DQB1, 522 for DQA1, about 610 for DPA1, and approximately 470 for DPB1. The study was designed to test whether signatures of past pathogen exposure could be identified by cataloging public T cell receptors. In the later analysis, no new phenotypic data were used to find candidate immune exposures; instead, reliance was placed on TCR beta sequences and their occurrence across donors. Using immunosequencing, the study profiled T cell repertoires from about 620 subjects and related those repertoires to cytomegalovirus serostatus. To study patterns of TCR occurrence, a later analysis re-analyzed previously published TCR beta repertoires from several hundred donors and added high-resolution HLA genotyping. About five DR-DQ haplotypes were treated as single units for association and clustering because of strong linkage in the cohort. High-throughput TCR immunosequencing, statistical association of individual TCRs with disease status, and machine learning were combined to predict cytomegalovirus infection status. Along with the roughly 670-subject first cohort, a separate validation cohort of roughly 110 different subjects was used. On average, about 200,000 unique TCR beta nucleotide sequences were sequenced per donor among about 400 genotyped donors of the cohort, with roughly 18% of those sequences being non-productive. Donor age, sex, ethnicity and CMV serostatus were collected together with the repertoire data. An early release that covered about 640 HLA-typed donors contained around 330 gigabases of sequencing data and 85 million to 100 million unique TCR sequences. An earlier analysis of around 580 of the donors used high-throughput TCR beta sequencing to judge whether each TCR beta V gene segment behaved as functional or pseudogenic. The research as a whole found: In a later analysis, several top co-occurrence clusters were reported to appear linked to parvovirus B19, influenza, CMV and Epstein-Barr virus. Strong co-occurrence of HLA alleles, especially DR and DQ, made assigning TCR associations to individual alleles difficult. The presence/absence analyses assumed that sequencing depth was roughly uniform across donors, and that assumption may not be true. A further reported finding was that TCR beta sequences accurately predicted the HLA-A and HLA-B alleles for most subjects in the first cohort. Most TCR sequences were seen in very few donors, while some public TCRs were found in many individuals. This cohort had only TCR beta chains sequenced, and the lack of alpha or paired-chain data limited which features could be detected. In a later analysis, the rate of TCR association differed among HLA loci, with DRB1 alleles having the most associated TCRs and HLA-C alleles having the fewest. The only immune exposure information available for the cohort was CMV serostatus. In vitro tests confirmed that three of the cytomegalovirus-associated TCR beta chains recognize cytomegalovirus antigens. Because HLA typing was missing for some donors at each locus, association tests included only the typed subset. A later analysis associated about 17,000 TCR beta sequences with specific HLA alleles at a false discovery rate of 0.05. A later analysis found that HLA-associated TCR beta chains were more clonally expanded and had lower generation probabilities than equally common non-associated chains. An earlier analysis of approximately 590 of the donors showed that most TCR beta V segments appeared in productive rearrangements either about 90% or about 30% of the time, which broadly matched IMGT annotations. Cytomegalovirus status was reported to be diagnosed by the classifier with high specificity and sensitivity in both the original and validation cohorts. The study gave a list of around 170 TCR beta chains associated with cytomegalovirus. A cluster of highly shared sequence variants was judged likely to represent a technical artifact of the sequencing pipeline. A later analysis found that most CMV-associated TCR beta chains appeared HLA-restricted, with HLA associations seemingly driven largely by CMV exposure. The authors suggested that the approach could potentially be extended to other disease states and immunological phenotypes. Correlated functional status among segregating V segments might reflect linkage disequilibrium, but an unknown experimental factor could not be ruled out. A later genetic analysis associated a missense DCLRE1C variant with V-gene and J-gene trimming of TCR beta chains, and an independent cohort replicated the association. According to a later genetic analysis, donors in an Asian-associated ancestry cluster had fewer N-insertions in productive TCRs than the roughly 670-donor mean. The earlier analysis of approximately 540 of the donors excluded seventeen rarely observed V segments, including chromosome 9 orphons, because counts were too low. Some IMGT-functional V segments, including TRBV6-2 and TRBV6-3, could not be distinguished by the 87-base-pair reads and were therefore excluded.

From cysteine to phenylalanine, the CDR3 is 15 amino acids long. The read is trimmed to its CDR3 DNA, 45 bases read in frame from base 1. V is trimmed back by 5 bases and J by 7 bases, and the junction contains 9 bases that no gene match accounts for. CDR1 and CDR2 are read off the germline V gene as SGHAT and FQNNGV. Libraries were made using the immunoSEQ multiplex PCR assay. For the multiplex PCR, a mixture combining 60 forward primers for TCR Vbeta segments and 13 reverse primers for TCR Jbeta segments was used. Amplification of the CDR3 region of rearranged TCR beta genes was performed with a multiplex PCR assay on genomic DNA. On the Illumina HiSeq System, the amplified TCR beta libraries were sequenced as 87-base-pair reads. The source study handled its data this way. A later analysis tallied around 82 million unique TCR beta chains across the 600 to 700 repertoires, and approximately 9.9 million of those chains were shared by two or more donors. A nearest-neighbor algorithm error-corrected the raw reads and collapsed the reads into unique sequences, merging closely related sequences to remove PCR and sequencing errors. Alignment of CDR3 sequences to IMGT reference sequences was used to assign V, D and J gene segments. For a sequence to be retained, a match of at least six nucleotides was required to both a V gene segment and a J gene segment. Rearrangements were called productive when the CDR3 lacked stop codons and stayed in frame with V and J; all others were non-productive. CDR3 was defined by IMGT convention, running from the second conserved V-encoded cysteine to the conserved J-encoded phenylalanine. The earlier analysis of 450 to 750 of the donors excluded any sequence lacking an unambiguous match to a single V gene segment. An earlier analysis of just under 600 of the donors called V segments functional above 56.7% productive rearrangements and segregating when the between-donor standard deviation exceeded 5%. A statistical classification framework was built for diagnosing cytomegalovirus status from the catalog of TCR beta chain sequences. In a later analysis, TCR nucleotide sequences were compared against IMGT/GENE-DB human TR gene sequences so that V and J genes could be assigned. The TCRdist pipeline was used in a later analysis to assign CDR3 sequences and most-parsimonious VDJ recombination scenarios. In a later analysis, each TCR beta chain was defined by its CDR3 amino acid sequence together with its V-gene family, and reads lacking a unique V-gene family were excluded. In a later analysis, nearly 600 highly shared, low-generation-probability nucleotide sequences were removed to address suspected cross-contamination and a sequencing artifact. For each public chain, a later analysis derived a clonal expansion index from normalized ranks of inferred template counts within each repertoire. Generation probabilities in a later analysis came from a VDJ recombination model fitted to out-of-frame rearrangements, and those results were checked against IGoR. In a later analysis, TCR-TCR, TCR-HLA and TCR-CMV co-occurrence was scored with hypergeometric tests, and a repertoire-size bias correction was applied to TCR pairs. False discovery rates were estimated in a later analysis by permuting HLA or CMV assignments 20 times. In a later analysis, co-occurring TCRs were grouped using DBSCAN, with TCRdist sequence similarity added in when clustering inside HLA-allele-positive subsets. Co-occurrence clustering excluded repertoires with fewer than 30,000 or more than 120,000 public chains, plus five with anomalous nucleotide sharing. The immuneACCESS repertoire file appears here via TCRdb, limited to in-frame rearrangements. These files lack a portion of the clones; in checked studies, under half of the deficit traces to unresolved V genes, and the cause of the others is not known. V and J calls plus clone size are reproduced from that table; the DNA served to infer D and trimming. The sample table holds about 93,000 clones, of which roughly 77% were seen once. Jointly, the top ten make up approximately 7.9% of the sample.

The cohort was made up of under 800 healthy bone marrow donors. All cohort members were sampled while nominally healthy, although unrecorded immune exposures were likely present. The donor tested CMV seronegative, placing the donor among the roughly 350 seronegative members of the cohort. A peripheral blood sample was provided by each donor, and peripheral blood mononuclear cells were used for TCR beta sequencing. The Qiagen DNeasy Blood Extraction Kit was used to extract genomic DNA from the blood cell samples. Worth noting for this clone: This clone's antigen is unknown. Base qualities are not recorded, but no much larger clone differs from it by a single base.

The sequence was obtained from a young man in good health and CMV-seronegative. Recombination joined TRBV11-2 with TRBJ2-2, with 8 central nucleotides matching TRBD1. Material for sequencing was PBMCs. The DNA sequence follows: TGTGCCAGCAGCAATCTCAGGGGGCGGAACGGGGAGCTGTTTTTT. Translated, it reads CASSNLRGRNGELFF. The entire variable domain, with the stretches around the CDR3 drawn from the reference TRBV11-2 and TRBJ2-2 proteins, is EAGVAQSPRYKIIEKRQSVAFWCNPISGHATLYWYQQILGQGPKLLIQFQNNGVVDDSQLPKDRFSAERLKGVDSTLKIQPAKLEDSAVYLCASSNLRGRNGELFFGEGSRLTVL.